This T cell receptor beta chain originates from a study of T cells after yellow fever vaccination (dated by TCRdb to about 2019). Broadly, across the study: The SMART-Seq v4 Ultra Low Input RNA kit was used to prepare libraries from fractions with low cell numbers. To track T-cell clones before and after primary and booster YFV17D yellow fever vaccination, bulk TCR alpha and beta repertoires were sequenced longitudinally. Two healthy male donors, one aged 18 to 30 and one aged 30 to 40 years, were included in the cohort. Blood samples were taken at several timepoints before and after primary and secondary immunization, and bulk PBMC replicates and cell subsets were isolated. The paper's findings and limits, for the study overall: Because the study included only two donors, the extent to which the findings can be generalized is limited. Most clones expanded after primary vaccination (approximately 96% of CD4 and around 88% of CD8) were re-detected after the booster, suggesting that broad memory maintenance occurred. Because abundant contaminating clonotypes from the bulk population could be contained in FACS-sorted repertoires, computational filtering was required. A small fraction of clonotypes showed up in both the CD4 and CD8 compartments, probably as a result of convergent recombination. Compared with the primary T-cell response, the secondary T-cell response was weaker but faster, peaking on day 5 rather than day 15.

This sample's treatment or condition label indicates: live attenuated yellow fever vaccine strain. PBMCs were isolated from peripheral blood using a standard Ficoll-Paque protocol. Dynabeads CD4 and CD8 positive selection kits were used to isolate the CD4 and CD8 T-cell fractions. TriZol was used to extract RNA from bulk PBMCs, from CD4 and CD8 fractions, and from dextramer-positive and dextramer-negative fractions. Synthesis of TCR cDNA relied on 5'RACE template switching, a step that introduced a universal primer site along with unique molecular identifiers. cDNA synthesis was primed from both the TCR alpha and TCR beta constant segments. Libraries were amplified in two PCR steps, with sample barcodes and sequencing adapters added in the second step. Sequencing of libraries was performed on Illumina HiSeq 2500 (2x100 bp) or NovaSeq (2x150 bp). Per the authors' processing: Reads were demultiplexed and collapsed into UMI consensus sequences with MIGEC, and V(D)J alignment was performed with MiXCR. Using edgeR on replicate PBMC samples, clonotypes were called vaccine-responding if FDR was below 0.01 and the log2 fold change was above 5 up to day 15. Each bulk clonotype received a CD4 or CD8 identity based on whether the sequenced CD4 or CD8 repertoire contained that clonotype at higher abundance. TCRdb itself trimmed the public reads at Q25 with fastp, ran MiXCR and retained productive beta chains. Each entry merges the rows of one CDR3 protein and shows their most common DNA and genes. TCRdb's processing, not the authors' own work, is the source of the V and J calls. The sample table shows 200,000 to 300,000 distinct CDR3 sequences, and less than 9% are seen once. The leading ten clones occupy about 0.85% of the sample.

This clonotype was counted a few times. Its antigen remains unidentified. Per-nucleotide qualities are absent, and no much larger clonotype sits a single base away. Here the sequenced sample was CD4+ T cells sorted from PBMCs, taken 15 days after the yellow fever booster vaccination. The sequence came from a man aged 25-45 years who received the YFV17D yellow fever vaccine.

Here is the DNA: TGTGCCAGCTCACCACCCTCTAGCAATGAGCAGTTCTTC. This codes for CASSPPSSNEQFF. The chain joins TRBV18 to TRBJ2-1, with an unclear D gene assignment. The V and J ends are trimmed by 0 bases and 6 bases, leaving 6 bases between them. For CDR1 and CDR2, the germline V gene lists KGHSH and LQKENI. The CDR3 has 13 amino acids, counting the end cysteine and phenylalanine. CDR3 DNA is the only sequence kept; it has 39 bases, read in frame from the first base.